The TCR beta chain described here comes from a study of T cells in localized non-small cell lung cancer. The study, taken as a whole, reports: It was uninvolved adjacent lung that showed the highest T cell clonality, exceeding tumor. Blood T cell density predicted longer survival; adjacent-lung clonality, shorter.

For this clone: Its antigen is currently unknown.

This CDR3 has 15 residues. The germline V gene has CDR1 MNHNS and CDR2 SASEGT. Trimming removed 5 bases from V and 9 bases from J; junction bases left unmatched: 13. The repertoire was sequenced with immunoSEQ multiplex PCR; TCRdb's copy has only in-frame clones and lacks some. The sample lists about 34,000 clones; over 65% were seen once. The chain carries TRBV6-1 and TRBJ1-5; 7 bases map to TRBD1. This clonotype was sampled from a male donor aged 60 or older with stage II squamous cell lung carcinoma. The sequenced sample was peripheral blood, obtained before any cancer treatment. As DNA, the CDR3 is TGTGCCAGCAGTCAGGACAGGCAGCCCAGAGGGCCCCAGCATTTT. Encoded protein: CASSQDRQPRGPQHF.